The rows below give T cell receptor beta chains drawn from one sample of a study of early T cells in non-severe SARS-CoV-2 infection. TCRdb processed the 5' RACE reads anew with MiXCR; each CDR3 protein has one entry. Of 55,000 to 70,000 distinct CDR3 sequences detected, approximately 12% appear once; the ten largest clones hold 1.5% to 2%. The sequenced sample was whole blood. These receptors all stem from an adult who was a healthcare worker with PCR-confirmed SARS-CoV-2 infection or an uninfected control (not recorded which). CDR3s include the opening cysteine and the closing phenylalanine or tryptophan. Fields, in order: CDR3 length, J gene, D gene, clone size, V gene, CDR3 DNA, CDR3 protein. The D gene is left open where the match is weak. Clone size is given for some rows only: seen once, a few or many times, or a class if the clone is expanded.

cdr3_length: 15
j_call: TRBJ1-1
d_call: NA
clone_size: NA
v_call: TRBV6-1
cdr3_nt: TGTGCCAGCAGGGGCGGAACGAAGAAGGACACTGAAGCTTTCTTT
cdr3_aa: CASRGGTKKDTEAFF

cdr3_length: 15
j_call: TRBJ2-1
d_call: NA
clone_size: NA
v_call: TRBV6-5
cdr3_nt: TGTGCCAGCAGTTACAGGGGGGCAGGGTACAATGAGCAGTTCTTC
cdr3_aa: CASSYRGAGYNEQFF

cdr3_length: 10
j_call: TRBJ2-7
d_call: NA
clone_size: NA
v_call: TRBV30
cdr3_nt: TGTGCCTGGGGGCGGGACGAGCAGTACTTC
cdr3_aa: CAWGRDEQYF

cdr3_length: 13
j_call: TRBJ2-3
d_call: NA
clone_size: many
v_call: TRBV10-1
cdr3_nt: TGCGCCAGCAGTGAGTCCATGGGAGATACGCAGTATTTT
cdr3_aa: CASSESMGDTQYF

cdr3_length: 13
j_call: TRBJ2-5
d_call: NA
clone_size: few
v_call: TRBV12-3/TRBV12-4
cdr3_nt: TGTGCCAGCAGTCTTACAAGACAAGAGACCCAGTACTTC
cdr3_aa: CASSLTRQETQYF

cdr3_length: 13
j_call: TRBJ2-1
d_call: NA
clone_size: few
v_call: TRBV9
cdr3_nt: TGTGCCAGCAGCGTCCAGCCTAACAATGAGCAGTTCTTC
cdr3_aa: CASSVQPNNEQFF

cdr3_length: 16
j_call: TRBJ1-5
d_call: NA
clone_size: few
v_call: TRBV5-5
cdr3_nt: TGTGCCAGCAGCTTGGCGGGGACATATAGCAATCAGCCCCAGCATTTT
cdr3_aa: CASSLAGTYSNQPQHF

cdr3_length: 15
j_call: TRBJ1-2
d_call: NA
clone_size: few
v_call: TRBV9
cdr3_nt: TGTGCCAGCAGCGCCAGACAGGATCGACCCTATGGCTACACCTTC
cdr3_aa: CASSARQDRPYGYTF

cdr3_length: 13
j_call: TRBJ1-1
d_call: NA
clone_size: many
v_call: TRBV5-1
cdr3_nt: TGCGCCAGCAGGCCAAGGGGCAACACTGAAGCTTTCTTT
cdr3_aa: CASRPRGNTEAFF

cdr3_length: 15
j_call: TRBJ1-5
d_call: TRBD1
clone_size: many
v_call: TRBV30
cdr3_nt: TGTGCCTGGAGCCTTTCCGGGACAGGTAATCAGCCCCAGCATTTT
cdr3_aa: CAWSLSGTGNQPQHF

cdr3_length: 14
j_call: TRBJ1-1
d_call: NA
clone_size: few
v_call: TRBV11-3
cdr3_nt: TGTGCCAGCAGCGAAACCCGTCAAGGGGCTGAAGCTTTCTTT
cdr3_aa: CASSETRQGAEAFF

cdr3_length: 14
j_call: TRBJ1-5
d_call: NA
clone_size: NA
v_call: TRBV2
cdr3_nt: TGTGCCAGCAGTGAAACCTGGAGCAATCAGCCCCAGCATTTT
cdr3_aa: CASSETWSNQPQHF

cdr3_length: 14
j_call: TRBJ1-1
d_call: TRBD1
clone_size: NA
v_call: TRBV5-1
cdr3_nt: TGCGCCAGCAGCACCGACAGGGGTCGAACTGAAGCTTTCTTT
cdr3_aa: CASSTDRGRTEAFF

cdr3_length: 13
j_call: TRBJ1-1
d_call: NA
clone_size: NA
v_call: TRBV20-1
cdr3_nt: TGCAGTGCTATCGAGGGGGTGGCCACTGAAGCTTTCTTT
cdr3_aa: CSAIEGVATEAFF

cdr3_length: 13
j_call: TRBJ2-7
d_call: NA
clone_size: NA
v_call: TRBV20-1
cdr3_nt: TGCAGTGGTGGGGGGCTTGCCTCCTACGAGCAGTACTTC
cdr3_aa: CSGGGLASYEQYF

cdr3_length: 14
j_call: TRBJ1-6
d_call: NA
clone_size: many
v_call: TRBV10-3
cdr3_nt: TGTGCCATCAGTTCGGACAGCTATAATTCACCCCTCCACTTT
cdr3_aa: CAISSDSYNSPLHF